The source of this TCR beta chain is a study of OX40 agonist ivuxolimab in advanced cancers. The CDR3 spans 12 residues. Germline V gives CDR1 GTSNPN, CDR2 SVGIG (reference sequence). With 1 base removed from V and 3 bases from J, the gap between germline ends came to 7 bases. The data were produced by immunoSEQ multiplex PCR, yet TCRdb's version contains in-frame clones alone and is incomplete. Of approximately 70,000 clones listed, over 85% are singletons. The chain recombines TRBV30 with TRBJ2-7; D is unresolved. The origin of this receptor is an adult with an advanced solid tumor such as melanoma, head and neck, liver or kidney cancer. This material consisted of CD4+ or CD8+ T cells sorted from blood, taken in a trial of the OX40 agonist ivuxolimab. CDR3: CAWSAQIYEQYF. The CDR3 region has the DNA TGTGCCTGGAGTGCTCAGATCTACGAGCAGTACTTC.